One sample yielded the 28 T cell receptor beta chains listed below, sequenced in a study of blood T cell repertoires in COVID-19 (dated by TCRdb to about 2020). Libraries were built with the immunoSEQ multiplex PCR assay. This immuneACCESS table, as held by TCRdb, lists in-frame sequences with V and J called but not all clones. Of the missing ones, under half trace to an unresolved V gene in checked studies; the others have no known cause. The sample table shows 200,000 to 300,000 clones, and roughly 80% are seen once. The top ten clones comprise roughly 4% of the sample. Sequencing was done on a sample of peripheral blood. The receptor set was obtained from a man between 60 and 75 years old with acute or convalescent COVID-19.

The chain links TRBV27 to TRBJ2-7; 10 bases match TRBD1. V dropped 4 bases and J dropped 7; count of bases not matched to a gene: 10. Germline CDR1 reads MNHEY; CDR2 reads SMNVEV (reference sequence). The CDR3 has 15 amino acids. The CDR3 loop is CASSSTGTGAWEQYF. The CDR3 nucleotides read TGTGCCAGCAGTTCTACCGGGACAGGGGCGTGGGAGCAGTACTTC.

The chain combines TRBV3-1 (or the pseudogene TRBV3-2) with TRBJ2-7; D is perhaps TRBD2 (6 bases). Germline V gives CDR1 LGHDT, CDR2 YNNKEL (reference sequence). Trimming removed 1 base from V and 2 bases from J, with 12 bases in between. The length of the CDR3 is 15 residues. CDR3 nucleotides: TGTGCCAGCAGCCAAGGAGGAGGGGCGGCCTACGAGCAGTACTTC. This sequence encodes CASSQGGGAAYEQYF.

The chain employs TRBV29-1 and TRBJ1-4; 7 positions agree with TRBD1. With 7 bases clipped from V and 0 bases from J, the junction kept 8 bases outside the gene matches. Per the germline V gene, CDR1 is SQVTM and CDR2 is ANQGSEA. This CDR3 spans 15 amino acids. CDR3 nucleotide sequence: TGCAGCGCCAAGACAGGGACGGCAACTAATGAAAAACTGTTTTTT. Its translation: CSAKTGTATNEKLFF.

This sequence joins TRBV6-5 and TRBJ2-7; 8 nucleotides agree with TRBD1. Germline CDR1 and CDR2: MNHEY and SVGAGI. This CDR3 has 12 amino acids. The ends lost 5 bases at V and 7 bases at J; junction bases unmatched: 4. Here the CDR3 DNA reads TGTGCCAGCAGTAGGACAGGGAATGAGCAGTACTTC. Protein sequence: CASSRTGNEQYF.

The rearrangement links TRBV30 to TRBJ1-3, with a weak D call TRBD1 (5 bases). The CDR3 loop spans 14 amino acids. V was clipped by 7 bases and J by 2 bases, with 15 bases between them. The germline V gene encodes CDR1 GTSNPN and CDR2 SVGIG (reference sequence). The CDR3 sequence is CASTRGDAGNTIYF. The DNA of the CDR3 is TGTGCCTCCACCCGGGGGGACGCTGGAAACACCATATATTTT.

The chain joins TRBV3-1 (or the pseudogene TRBV3-2) to TRBJ2-7; 7 nucleotides match TRBD1. The germline V gene encodes CDR1 LGHDT and CDR2 YNNKEL (reference sequence). CDR3 length equals 15 residues. Germline trimming cut 2 bases from V and 0 bases from J; bases unmatched to any gene: 4. Here the CDR3 DNA reads TGTGCCAGCAGCCAACAGGGGACAGCCTCCTACGAGCAGTACTTC. Protein sequence: CASSQQGTASYEQYF.

The chain is built from TRBV6-2 or TRBV6-3 and TRBJ2-1; D gene ambiguous. Germline V lookup: CDR1 MNHEY, CDR2 SVGEGT. The V gene lost 2 bases and the J gene lost 13 bases, with 9 bases spanning the gap. This CDR3 spans 11 amino acids. In DNA form, the CDR3 reads TGTGCCAGCAGTTACCTTGCTAGACAGTTCTTC. As protein: CASSYLARQFF.

The sample holds one count of this clone. The gene calls are TRBV9 and TRBJ2-7; possible D gene TRBD2, 7 bases. From germline, CDR1 is SGDLS and CDR2 YYNGEE. The CDR3 covers 16 residues. V shed 0 bases and J shed 5 bases, with 18 bases lying between them. The CDR3 nucleotides read TGTGCCAGCAGCGTAGGTTTACGGGGGGCGTTGGACGAGCAGTACTTC. Its translation is CASSVGLRGALDEQYF.

The J gene is TRBJ1-5, the V gene TRBV28; D is ambiguous. Germline V gene lookup returns CDR1 MDHEN and CDR2 SYDVKM. The length of the CDR3 is 13 residues. Trimming removed 6 bases at V and 2 bases at J, with 8 bases between. CDR3 region: CASRSIGNQPQHF. The CDR3 region has the DNA TGTGCCAGCAGATCCATAGGCAATCAGCCCCAGCATTTT.

The chain links TRBV7-2 to TRBJ1-3; no reliable D call. Trimming took 3 bases from V and 4 from J, leaving 7 bases between them. Germline CDR1 reads SGHTA; CDR2 reads FQGNSA. The CDR3 totals 13 residues. The CDR3 DNA reads TGTGCCAGCAGCTTGGGAGGAGGAAACACCATATATTTT. This gives the protein CASSLGGGNTIYF.

The V gene is TRBV30, the J gene TRBJ2-1; 9 positions match TRBD1. CDR3 size: 16 residues. From germline, CDR1 is GTSNPN and CDR2 SVGIG (reference sequence). The ends lost 3 bases at V and 4 bases at J; junction bases unmatched: 10. CDR3 sequence: CAWRGKNRGPYNEQFF. CDR3 in DNA: TGTGCCTGGAGGGGCAAGAACAGGGGGCCGTACAATGAGCAGTTCTTC.

The chain combines TRBV2 with TRBJ1-1; D is unresolved. Per the germline V gene, CDR1 is SNHLY and CDR2 is FYNNEI. V was shortened by 2 bases and J by 2 bases, with 6 bases between the two germline ends. The length of the CDR3 is 13 residues. The CDR3 coding sequence is TGTGCCAGCAGTGAACAGTATAACACTGAAGCTTTCTTT. Its protein product is CASSEQYNTEAFF. The full variable domain, its missing parts supplied by reference TRBV2 and TRBJ1-1, is EPEVTQTPSHQVTQMGQEVILRCVPISNHLYFYWYRQILGQKVEFLVSFYNNEISEKSEIFDDQFSVERPDGSNFTLKIRSTKLEDSAMYFCASSEQYNTEAFFGQGTRLTVV.

Remarks on this clone: Other DNA sequences in this sample translate to the same CDR3. This chain connects TRBV7-2 to TRBJ1-2; a possible D gene is TRBD1 (6 bases). Trimming took off 2 bases at V and 2 bases at J, with 6 bases between the two ends. This CDR3 comprises 13 residues. Germline CDR1 is SGHTA and CDR2 is FQGNSA. The DNA of the CDR3 is TGTGCCAGCAGCTTACAGGGGAACTATGGCTACACCTTC. Protein: CASSLQGNYGYTF. The variable domain in full, completed from reference TRBV7-2 and TRBJ1-2, reads GAGVSQSPSNKVTEKGKDVELRCDPISGHTALYWYRQSLGQGLEFLIYFQGNSAPDKSGLPSDRFSAERTGGSVSTLTIQRTQQEDSAVYLCASSLQGNYGYTFGSGTRLTVV.

This clone was seen more than once but under ten times. V and J are TRBV5-1 and TRBJ2-3; a possible D gene is TRBD2 (6 bases). CDR3 size: 15 residues. Trimming shortened V by 3 bases and J by 5 bases, and 16 bases separated the two germline ends. Germline CDR1 reads SGHRS; CDR2 reads YFSETQ. DNA of the CDR3: TGCGCCAGCAGCTCGTCAGGTACGCGGGGAGATACGCAGTATTTT. Its protein is CASSSSGTRGDTQYF.

This clone showed up just a few times. This chain joins TRBV10-3 and TRBJ1-6, with 10 bases aligning to TRBD1. The CDR3 is 14 residues long. Germline lookup yields CDR1 ENHRY and CDR2 SYGVKD. V lost 5 bases and J lost 10; bases outside the gene matches: 5. CDR3 in amino acids: CAISRDRGGSPLHF. The CDR3 nucleotides read TGTGCCATCAGTAGGGACAGGGGCGGGTCACCCCTCCACTTT.

Ten or more counts support this clone. In DNA, the CDR3 is TGCGCCAGCAGCCCCGTTGATGGCGCGGGAGGCTCCTACAATGAGCAGTTCTTC. It is translated as CASSPVDGAGGSYNEQFF. The V gene is TRBV4-1, the J gene TRBJ2-1; 8 bases align to TRBD2. Germline-derived CDR1 and CDR2 are MGHRA and YSYEKL. The V gene end was trimmed by 4 bases and the J gene end by 0 bases; junction bases not matched to a gene: 11. The CDR3 contains 18 residues.

V is TRBV30 and J is TRBJ1-2, with unresolved D. The CDR3 has 18 residues. Germline assignment: CDR1 GTSNPN and CDR2 SVGIG (reference sequence). The V end was cut by 0 bases, the J end by 4 bases, with 24 bases between. CDR3 DNA sequence: TGTGCCTGGAGTGTCCTAGAAGGTAGGGCGTCGGGATCCTATGGCTACACCTTC. Translation: CAWSVLEGRASGSYGYTF. The whole variable domain, filled in from reference TRBV30 and TRBJ1-2, reads SQTIHQWPATLVQPVGSPLSLECTVEGTSNPNLYWYRQAAGRGLQLLFYSVGIGQISSEVPQNLSASRPQDRQFILSSKKLLLSDSGFYLCAWSVLEGRASGSYGYTFGSGTRLTVV.

J is TRBJ2-5 and V is TRBV28; TRBD2 agrees at 7 bases. Germline values: CDR1 MDHEN, CDR2 SYDVKM. The CDR3 covers 15 residues. V lost 7 bases to trimming and J lost 1 base; unmatched junction nucleotides: 9. The CDR3 spells CASIPGGPPQETQYF. CDR3 bases: TGTGCCAGCATCCCGGGGGGACCGCCCCAAGAGACCCAGTACTTC.

The J gene is TRBJ1-2, the V gene TRBV7-2, with TRBD1 as a possible D gene (5 bases). This CDR3 region has 16 residues. Germline loops: CDR1 SGHTA, CDR2 FQGNSA. Trimming removed 5 bases at V and 8 bases at J, with 24 bases between. CDR3 loop: CASSPYRRAPRGGYTF. The CDR3 DNA reads TGTGCCAGCAGCCCCTACCGCCGGGCGCCCCGGGGGGGCTACACCTTC.

The chain links TRBV28 to TRBJ2-7; tentative D call: TRBD2 (6 bases). Between the trimmed V and J ends, which lost 0 bases and 3 bases, there was a span of 12 bases. Germline V lookup: CDR1 MDHEN, CDR2 SYDVKM. This CDR3 is built from 15 residues. CDR3: CASSLWSTSSYEQYF. CDR3 coding DNA: TGTGCCAGCAGTTTATGGAGCACTAGCAGCTACGAGCAGTACTTC.

The chain carries TRBV7-3 and TRBJ2-3; 10 nucleotides agree with TRBD1. V was pared by 4 bases and J by 3 bases, with 7 bases of the junction left unmatched. CDR3 length: 16 amino acids. Germline-derived CDR1 and CDR2 are SGHTA and FQGTGA. CDR3 nucleotide sequence: TGTGCCAGCAGCTCGACCGGGACAGGGGTTACAGATACGCAGTATTTT. Its translation: CASSSTGTGVTDTQYF.

The chain uses TRBV28 and TRBJ2-7, with no clear D. Trimming took off 5 bases at V and 6 bases at J, with 14 bases between the two ends. The CDR3 runs to 13 residues. Germline V gene data show CDR1 as MDHEN and CDR2 as SYDVKM. The CDR3 spells CASSPEPPSEQYF. CDR3 DNA sequence: TGTGCCAGCAGTCCGGAACCGCCTAGCGAGCAGTACTTC.

The chain combines TRBV11-2 with TRBJ2-3; 7 bases are shared with TRBD1. Germline V gene sequence: CDR1 SGHAT, CDR2 FQNNGV. The CDR3 spans 14 residues. Germline trimming cut 1 base from V and 10 bases from J; bases unmatched to any gene: 8. CDR3 residues: CASSLVRTGEAQYF. The CDR3 DNA reads as TGTGCCAGCAGCTTAGTGCGGACAGGTGAAGCGCAGTATTTT.

The V gene is TRBV4-3, the J gene TRBJ2-4; D is possibly TRBD2 (7 bases). The CDR3 runs 17 residues. The germline V and J ends were trimmed by 3 bases and 6 bases, with 21 bases remaining between them. The germline CDR1 and CDR2 sequences are LGHNA and YSLEER. CDR3 DNA: TGCGCCAGCAGCCACTCTGGGGGAGGGACAACGAGAAACATTCAGTACTTC. Protein sequence: CASSHSGGGTTRNIQYF.

V and J are TRBV6-4 and TRBJ2-1, with 8 bases lining up with TRBD2. This CDR3 contains 14 residues. V was clipped by 5 bases and J by 6 bases; unmatched bases: 6. In germline, CDR1 is MRHNA, CDR2 SNTAGT. The CDR3 reads CASSPGGGGNEQFF. The CDR3 DNA is TGTGCCAGCAGTCCCGGGGGGGGCGGCAATGAGCAGTTCTTC.

This clone was counted a few times. The rearrangement uses TRBV6-5 and TRBJ1-1; no definite D call. Germline V gives CDR1 MNHEY, CDR2 SVGAGI. The CDR3 sequence is 14 residues long. Trimming took off 3 bases at V and 3 bases at J, with 11 bases between the two ends. The DNA of the CDR3 is TGTGCCAGCAGTTATATTGGCAGGTACACTGAAGCTTTCTTT. It specifies CASSYIGRYTEAFF.

DNA of the CDR3: TGTGCCAGCAGCCAAGATTATCTGACTGATCAGCCCCAGCATTTT. Its protein product is CASSQDYLTDQPQHF. This rearrangement joins TRBV3-1 (or the pseudogene TRBV3-2) to TRBJ1-5, with D hard to call. The germline V gene has CDR1 LGHDT and CDR2 YNNKEL (reference sequence). Trimming left V 0 bases short and J 5 bases short, with 11 bases between. CDR3 size: 15 residues.

The J gene is TRBJ1-4, the V gene TRBV5-6, with 7 bases matching TRBD1. CDR1 is SGHDT and CDR2 is YYEEEE in the germline V gene. V was pared by 0 bases and J by 7 bases, with 15 bases of the junction left unmatched. This CDR3 has 18 residues. This chain's CDR3 is CASSLARQGPQLGEKLFF. The DNA of the CDR3 is TGTGCCAGCAGCTTGGCGCGACAGGGCCCACAACTGGGTGAAAAACTGTTTTTT.